Listed below are T cell receptor beta chains from one sample, sequenced in a study of glioma-infiltrating T cells. TCRdb passed the multiplex PCR reads through MiXCR, listing each CDR3 protein once. Among roughly 120,000 distinct CDR3 sequences listed, roughly 24% were seen once. Specimen: glioma tissue, nonneoplastic brain tissue, or PBMCs (not recorded which). All receptors come from a human donor with low-grade glioma or glioblastoma, undergoing nonglioma brain surgery, or in good health (not recorded which). Both conserved end residues are part of each CDR3. The D gene is left open where the match is weak. Only some rows state a clone size, as once, few, many or a class for expanded clones.

v_call	clone_size	j_call	d_call	cdr3_nt	cdr3_aa
TRBV12-3/TRBV12-4	-	TRBJ2-7	TRBD1	TGTGCCAGCAGTGCCGGGACAGGCGAGCTACGAGAGCAGTACTTC	CASSAGTGELREQYF
TRBV19	-	TRBJ2-1	TRBD1	TGTGCCATCGGGACAGGGGCTCGCAATGAGCGGTTCTTC	CAIGTGARNERFF
TRBV20-1	many	TRBJ2-7	-	TGCAGTGCTATAGATTTCCGGGGGTCGGGCGGAGAGCAGTACTTC	CSAIDFRGSGGEQYF
TRBV6-1	many	TRBJ1-1	-	TGTGCCAGCAGATTGGGACACATCCAGGCTGAAGCTTTCTTT	CASRLGHIQAEAFF
TRBV4-3	-	TRBJ2-2	-	TGCGCCAGCAGCCAAGTCAACGGCCCACTGAACACCGGGGAGCTGTTTTTT	CASSQVNGPLNTGELFF
TRBV20-1	many	TRBJ2-5	TRBD2	TGCAGTGCTAGATCCCTATCCGGACTAGGATCGGAGACCCAGTACTTC	CSARSLSGLGSETQYF
TRBV9	few	TRBJ2-3	TRBD1	TGTGCCAGCAGCGTAACCTCCCAGGGGGAAGATACGCAGTATTTT	CASSVTSQGEDTQYF
TRBV6-1	many	TRBJ2-1	-	TGTGCCAGCGGTCAGAACTCCTACAATGAGCAGTTCTTC	CASGQNSYNEQFF
TRBV6-1	many	TRBJ2-5	TRBD1	TGTGCCAGCACCCAAGGGACAGGGGGAAGAGAGGCCCAGTACTTC	CASTQGTGGREAQYF
TRBV7-9	-	TRBJ2-1	-	TGTGCCAGCACCCCCGATCCCAGTGAGCAGTTCTTC	CASTPDPSEQFF
TRBV12-3/TRBV12-4	many	TRBJ1-1	-	TGTGCCAGCAGCCGTGGGACAACCACTGAAGCTTTCTTT	CASSRGTTTEAFF
TRBV27	many	TRBJ1-5	TRBD1	TGTGCCAGCAGTCCAAATGGACAGGGTCCGTATCAGCCCCAGCATTTT	CASSPNGQGPYQPQHF
TRBV4-1	many	TRBJ2-7	TRBD1	TGCGCCAGCAGCCAAGGACAGGGTGTCTACGAGCAGTACTTC	CASSQGQGVYEQYF
TRBV6-2/TRBV6-3	-	TRBJ1-4	TRBD1	TGTGCCAGCAGCGGGGGACAGGGAGTCTACGCTGAAAAAGTGTTTTTT	CASSGGQGVYAEKVFF
TRBV7-2	many	TRBJ1-2	TRBD1	TGTGCCAGCAGCTCGACAGGGGGCAATGGCTACACCTTC	CASSSTGGNGYTF
TRBV6-6	medium-sized	TRBJ2-5	-	TGTGCCAGCAGTTACTTGCGGGGAGCAGGGGAGACCCAGTACTTC	CASSYLRGAGETQYF
TRBV7-9	many	TRBJ1-5	TRBD1	TGTGCCAGCAGCTTAGGGGCCGGACAGGGCAATCAGCCCCAGCATTTT	CASSLGAGQGNQPQHF
TRBV27	many	TRBJ2-7	TRBD2	TGTGCCAGCAGTTTAGACGGGGGGTTCTCCTACGAGCAGTACTTC	CASSLDGGFSYEQYF
TRBV12-3/TRBV12-4	-	TRBJ2-2	-	TGTGCCAGCAGTCTGTACAGGAGGCCAGGCACCGGGGAGCTGTTTTTT	CASSLYRRPGTGELFF
TRBV28	-	TRBJ2-6	-	TGTGCCAGCAGTCTTCTGTCTGGGGCCAACGTCCTGACTTTC	CASSLLSGANVLTF
TRBV18	many	TRBJ2-3	-	TGTGCCAGCTCACCCCCCTCCGATACGCAGTATTTT	CASSPPSDTQYF
TRBV3-1	few	TRBJ2-1	TRBD2	TGTGCCAGCAGCCAAGCCTTAAGTTGGGGACTAGCGGGAGGAAGTGAGCAGTTCTTC	CASSQALSWGLAGGSEQFF
TRBV12-3/TRBV12-4	many	TRBJ2-5	TRBD2	TGTGCCAGCAGTTTCGGGACTAGCGGGTCCCAAGAGACCCAGTACTTC	CASSFGTSGSQETQYF
TRBV20-1	many	TRBJ2-1	-	TGCAGTGCTAGGTACGGGAGCAATGAGCAGTTCTTC	CSARYGSNEQFF
TRBV6-2/TRBV6-3	many	TRBJ2-6	-	TGTGCCAGCAGTTCCTATCGCTCTGGGGCCAACGTCCTGACTTTC	CASSSYRSGANVLTF
TRBV2	-	TRBJ2-1	TRBD1	TGTGCCAGCAGTGAGCACAGGGGATCCTACAATGAGCAGTTCTTC	CASSEHRGSYNEQFF
TRBV7-9	-	TRBJ2-7	-	TGTGCCAGCGGCCCGATACAGAAGTCCTACGAGCAGTACTTC	CASGPIQKSYEQYF
TRBV29-1	-	TRBJ2-7	-	TGCAGCGTCGCTCCCCAGGTGAGGGGCAGCTACGAGCAGTACTTC	CSVAPQVRGSYEQYF
TRBV9	-	TRBJ2-1	TRBD2	TGTGCCAGCAGCGTAGTGCCTAGCGGGACCTACAATGAGCAGTTCTTC	CASSVVPSGTYNEQFF
TRBV2	many	TRBJ2-1	TRBD1	TGTGCCAGCAGCGAGGACAGGAACAATGAGCAGTTCTTC	CASSEDRNNEQFF
TRBV14	few	TRBJ2-1	-	TGTGCCAGCAGCCAAAGGGACTGGGGGTACAATGAGCAGTTCTTC	CASSQRDWGYNEQFF
TRBV6-2/TRBV6-3	many	TRBJ2-7	-	TGTGCCAGCAGTTTTTCATTCATCTACGAGCAGTACTTC	CASSFSFIYEQYF
TRBV24-1	many	TRBJ2-3	-	TGTGCCACCAGCTCCGCCGGGGGCACAGATACGCAGTATTTT	CATSSAGGTDTQYF
TRBV29-1	-	TRBJ2-7	-	TGCAGCGTTGCCGACGGACCCTCCTACGAGCAGTACTTC	CSVADGPSYEQYF
TRBV7-8	few	TRBJ2-7	-	TGTGCCAGCAGCTTAGGTAGAAGGAAAGGCTACGAGCAGTACTTC	CASSLGRRKGYEQYF
TRBV15	many	TRBJ2-1	-	TGTGCCACCAGACACCCAGGGAGCTCCTACAATGAGCAGTTCTTC	CATRHPGSSYNEQFF
TRBV5-6	-	TRBJ2-5	-	TGTGCCAGCAGCTTGGACACCCAAGAGACCCAGTACTTC	CASSLDTQETQYF
TRBV29-1	-	TRBJ2-7	-	TGCAGCGCCCGCCGCGACGGCTACGAGCAGTACTTC	CSARRDGYEQYF
TRBV12-5	few	TRBJ2-7	-	TGTGCTAGTGGTTTGACCCTTACAGGGAGTCGGGCCCCCCACGAGCAGTACTTC	CASGLTLTGSRAPHEQYF
TRBV6-2/TRBV6-3	many	TRBJ1-5	-	TGTGCCAGCAGTTACTCGGTAACGATCCCCCAGCATTTT	CASSYSVTIPQHF
TRBV9	few	TRBJ2-1	TRBD2	TGTGCCAGCAGCGTAGAACTAGCGGGAGTCAATGAGCAGTTCTTC	CASSVELAGVNEQFF
TRBV5-6	many	TRBJ2-1	-	TGTGCCAGCAGCTTCGAGGTAGCTGGTGAGCAGTTCTTC	CASSFEVAGEQFF
TRBV7-2	many	TRBJ2-3	TRBD2	TGTGCCAGCAGCTTATTTGGAGCGGGAGTTGCAGATACGCAGTATTTT	CASSLFGAGVADTQYF
TRBV6-1	many	TRBJ2-2	-	TGTGCCAGCAGCTCGGAGGGAGGCACCGGGGAGCTGTTTTTT	CASSSEGGTGELFF
TRBV3-1	many	TRBJ2-5	-	TGTGCCAGCAGCCAAGTTTGGTCCCAAGAGACCCAGTACTTC	CASSQVWSQETQYF
TRBV4-2	few	TRBJ2-1	-	TGTGCCAGCAGCCAAGATAACCGGGAAAATGAGCAGCTCTTC	CASSQDNRENEQLF
TRBV24-1	many	TRBJ2-3	-	TGTGCCACCAGTGATTCTTACACAGATACGCAGTATTTT	CATSDSYTDTQYF
TRBV4-3	many	TRBJ2-7	-	TGCGCCAGCAGCCAAGGACTAGAAACCGGGGGCGAGCAGTACTTC	CASSQGLETGGEQYF